These 31 T cell receptor beta chains came from one sample sequenced in a study of T cell responses to AZD1222 COVID-19 vaccine. This table comes from immunoSEQ multiplex PCR, and its TCRdb copy is limited to in-frame clones, with some not included. Of over 100,000 clones listed, roughly four fifths are singletons. The sequencing used peripheral blood, collected on day 0 of AZD1222 vaccination. The receptors were gathered from an adult in good health.

The rearrangement links TRBV19 to TRBJ2-2, with D unclear. CDR1 LNHDA and CDR2 SQIVND come from the germline V gene (reference sequence). This CDR3 contains 14 residues. V was trimmed by 5 bases and J by 3 bases, leaving 10 bases between them. The CDR3: CASSLGSDTGELFF. CDR3 sequence (DNA): TGTGCCAGTAGTCTAGGATCCGACACCGGGGAGCTGTTTTTT.

The gene calls are TRBV7-8 and TRBJ2-7, with TRBD1 matching over 9 bases. In germline, CDR1 is SGHVS, CDR2 FQNEAQ. The CDR3 has 15 amino acids. Germline trimming cut 4 bases from V and 3 bases from J; bases unmatched to any gene: 7. The CDR3 DNA reads as TGTGCCAGCAGCTCAGGCGGACAGGGGTACTACGAGCAGTACTTC. This gives the protein CASSSGGQGYYEQYF.

V usage is TRBV18 and J usage is TRBJ2-1, with D possibly being TRBD1 or TRBD2 (5 bases each). Germline V gives CDR1 KGHSH, CDR2 LQKENI. The CDR3 loop spans 13 amino acids. The V and J ends lost 1 base and 6 bases respectively, with 7 bases between them. This CDR3 reads CASSPQGTNEQFF. For the CDR3, the DNA is TGTGCCAGCTCACCACAGGGGACCAATGAGCAGTTCTTC.

The count of this clone is one. The V gene is TRBV5-1, the J gene TRBJ2-1; 7 bases line up with TRBD1. The CDR3 has 12 residues. The germline V gene encodes CDR1 SGHRS and CDR2 YFSETQ. After removal of 4 bases from V and 8 bases from J, the junction contained 3 bases not matched to a gene. Here the CDR3 DNA reads TGCGCCAGCAGCATACAGGGGTATGAGCAGTTCTTC. This gives the protein CASSIQGYEQFF.

As regards this clone: Given the absence of the conserved phenylalanine or tryptophan at the CDR3 end, a read error is likely. It is unclear where the CDR3 begins or ends on the DNA, so no DNA is shown, and the CDR3 is as TCRdb lists it. V is TRBV21-1 and J is TRBJ2-4; TRBD1, the table's D call, lacks a check against the DNA. TRBV21-1 is marked as a pseudogene. Counting both end residues, the CDR3 totals 13 amino acids. The CDR3 sequence is CASSPGTVPQITA.

This clone came up once. CDR3 in amino acids: CASSFTLSGELFF. The CDR3 DNA follows: TGTGCCAGCAGTTTTACTTTGTCCGGGGAGCTGTTTTTT. The V call is TRBV12-3 or TRBV12-4, the J call TRBJ2-2; D is unclear. This CDR3 region has 13 residues. The V and J ends lost 3 bases and 6 bases respectively, with 8 bases between them.

The chain carries TRBV18 and TRBJ1-1; no reliable D call. V was trimmed by 5 bases and J by 3 bases, leaving 13 bases between them. CDR1 is KGHSH and CDR2 is LQKENI in the germline V gene. This CDR3 has 14 residues. The CDR3 is CASSTTVGDTEAFF. The CDR3 nucleotides read TGTGCCAGCTCAACAACAGTGGGTGACACTGAAGCTTTCTTT.

This chain connects TRBV9 to TRBJ2-7; TRBD2 matches 9 bases. The CDR3 consists of 15 residues. V lost 1 base and J lost 4; bases outside the gene matches: 6. CDR1 SGDLS and CDR2 YYNGEE come from the germline V gene. The CDR3 nucleotides are TGTGCCAGCAGCGTAACCGGGACTAGCCGGTACGAGCAGTACTTC. Amino acids: CASSVTGTSRYEQYF.

This clone was counted a single time. The J gene is TRBJ2-5, the V gene TRBV27; D may be TRBD2 (6 bases). Germline V gene data show CDR1 as MNHEY and CDR2 as SMNVEV (reference sequence). Trimming pared 3 bases from V and 5 bases from J, leaving 10 bases between. The CDR3 spans 13 residues. The CDR3 sequence is CASSFGDWETQYF. In nucleotides, the CDR3 is TGTGCCAGCAGTTTCGGGGACTGGGAGACCCAGTACTTC.

The chain employs TRBV7-6 and TRBJ2-1; 14 positions agree with TRBD2. The J segment lost 6 bases and the V segment lost 0 bases, leaving 4 bases of the junction unmatched. There are 17 residues in the CDR3. Germline-derived CDR1 and CDR2 are SGHVS and FNYEAQ. CDR3 DNA: TGTGCCAGCAGCTTAGCCCCCGGGACTAGCGGGAGCAATGAGCAGTTCTTC. Protein: CASSLAPGTSGSNEQFF.

V and J are TRBV11-2 and TRBJ2-2, with 7 bases matching TRBD2. Germline V CDR1 and CDR2: SGHAT, FQNNGV. V gave up 3 bases and J gave up 7 bases; unmatched junction bases: 5. This CDR3 contains 14 residues. The CDR3 loop reads CASSFREVVGELFF. CDR3 coding DNA: TGTGCCAGCAGCTTCCGGGAGGTGGTCGGGGAGCTGTTTTTT.

Points on this clone: The junction differs from germline at one of its ends, possibly a read error. The genes are TRBV7-7 and TRBJ2-3, with D tentatively TRBD2 (6 bases). The CDR3 length is 15 residues. Germline V gene sequence: CDR1 SSHAT, CDR2 FNYEAQ (reference sequence). In DNA, the CDR3 is TGTGCTAGCAGCTTAGATGCGGGGAGCACAGATACGCAGTATTTT. Translation gives CASSLDAGSTDTQYF. Drawing the rest from reference TRBV7-7 and TRBJ2-3, the complete variable domain is GAGVSQSPRYKVTKRGQDVTLRCDPISSHATLYWYQQALGQGPEFLTYFNYEAQPDKSGLPSDRFSAERPEGSISTLTIQRTEQRDSAMYRCASSLDAGSTDTQYFGPGTRLTVL.

J is TRBJ1-5 and V is TRBV19; tentative D call: TRBD1 (5 bases). This CDR3 spans 16 amino acids. Trimming shortened V by 3 bases and J by 5 bases, and 17 bases separated the two germline ends. Looked up from germline, CDR1 is LNHDA and CDR2 is SQIVND (reference sequence). The CDR3 DNA sequence: TGTGCCAGTAGTATGGGTTCGCGACAGCAATATCAGCCCCAGCATTTT. Its protein is CASSMGSRQQYQPQHF.

J is TRBJ2-7 and V is TRBV7-2; no reliable D call. This CDR3 region has 15 residues. Trimming removed 2 bases at V and 2 bases at J, with 13 bases between. The germline CDR1 and CDR2 sequences are SGHTA and FQGNSA. The CDR3 protein is CASSLNMGGTYEQYF. Written as DNA, the CDR3 is TGTGCCAGCAGCTTAAACATGGGCGGAACCTACGAGCAGTACTTC.

V and J are TRBV7-2 and TRBJ1-3; weak D call: TRBD1 (5 bases). The germline V gene has CDR1 SGHTA and CDR2 FQGNSA. This CDR3 is 16 amino acids long. Deletions cut 5 bases from V and 0 bases from J, with 14 bases between. The CDR3 DNA reads TGTGCCAGCAGCCCTCTAGGGGTGGCCTCTGGAAACACCATATATTTT. Protein sequence: CASSPLGVASGNTIYF. Variable domain in full (rest from reference TRBV7-2 and TRBJ1-3): GAGVSQSPSNKVTEKGKDVELRCDPISGHTALYWYRQSLGQGLEFLIYFQGNSAPDKSGLPSDRFSAERTGGSVSTLTIQRTQQEDSAVYLCASSPLGVASGNTIYFGEGSWLTVV.

The V call is TRBV23-1, the J call TRBJ1-3; D call uncertain. TRBV23-1 is known as an ORF, though its function is uncertain. The CDR3 loop spans 14 amino acids. V dropped 5 bases and J dropped 4 bases, with 12 bases sitting between them. CDR3: CASSTTSLGNTIYF. The CDR3 DNA follows: TGCGCCAGCAGTACCACCTCCCTCGGAAACACCATATATTTT.

V gene TRBV29-1 combines with J gene TRBJ1-2, with 8 bases that match TRBD1. The germline V gene has CDR1 SQVTM and CDR2 ANQGSEA. Trimming at V came to 7 bases and at J to 2 bases, leaving 3 bases not matched to a gene. This CDR3 is built from 12 residues. CDR3 nucleotide sequence: TGCAGCGCCCGGACAGGGAACTATGGCTACACCTTC. This encodes CSARTGNYGYTF.

The chain combines TRBV27 with TRBJ1-3, with 8 bases matching TRBD1. Trimming at V came to 5 bases and at J to 2 bases, leaving 2 bases not matched to a gene. Germline V gene sequence: CDR1 MNHEY, CDR2 SMNVEV (reference sequence). CDR3 length: 14 residues. CDR3 DNA sequence: TGTGCCAGCAGTCCGGACAGGGCTGGAAACACCATATATTTT. This codes for CASSPDRAGNTIYF.

The chain combines TRBV30 with TRBJ1-5, with 10 bases identical to TRBD1. CDR1 GTSNPN and CDR2 SVGIG come from the germline V gene (reference sequence). CDR3 size: 16 residues. V trimming: 5 bases; J trimming: 7 bases; junction bases outside the gene matches: 14. The CDR3 DNA reads TGTGCCTGGTCATACCGGGACAGGGGTCAACGGCAGCCCCAGCATTTT. This sequence encodes CAWSYRDRGQRQPQHF. Variable domain in full (rest from reference TRBV30 and TRBJ1-5): SQTIHQWPATLVQPVGSPLSLECTVEGTSNPNLYWYRQAAGRGLQLLFYSVGIGQISSEVPQNLSASRPQDRQFILSSKKLLLSDSGFYLCAWSYRDRGQRQPQHFGDGTRLSIL.

The chain employs TRBV5-1 and TRBJ2-2; no clear D. Trimming left V 5 bases short and J 0 bases short, with 11 bases between. This CDR3 spans 15 amino acids. Germline assignment: CDR1 SGHRS and CDR2 YFSETQ. The DNA for the CDR3 is TGCGCCAGCAGTCAGAATGTCCCGAACACCGGGGAGCTGTTTTTT. This sequence encodes CASSQNVPNTGELFF.

The CDR3 is CASSPSYFQDTIYF. CDR3 nucleotide sequence: TGTGCCAGCAGTCCCAGTTATTTTCAGGACACCATATATTTT. This chain joins TRBV27 and TRBJ1-3; D unclear. CDR1 MNHEY and CDR2 SMNVEV come from the germline V gene (reference sequence). The V and J ends lost 5 bases and 8 bases respectively, with 16 bases between them. The CDR3 sequence is 14 residues long.

The rearrangement links TRBV28 to TRBJ2-7; tentative D call: TRBD1 (6 bases). Trimming pared 6 bases from V and 2 bases from J, leaving 14 bases between. This CDR3 region has 14 residues. CDR1 and CDR2 (germline): MDHEN, SYDVKM. In nucleotides, the CDR3 is TGTGCCAGCAGCTCCCCGGGACAAACCTACGAGCAGTACTTC. Translated: CASSSPGQTYEQYF. The entire variable domain, with the rest obtained from reference TRBV28 and TRBJ2-7, is as follows: DVKVTQSSRYLVKRTGEKVFLECVQDMDHENMFWYRQDPGLGLRLIYFSYDVKMKEKGDIPEGYSVSREKKERFSLILESASTNQTSMYLCASSSPGQTYEQYFGPGTRLTVT.

The J gene is TRBJ2-7, the V gene TRBV20-1; D may be TRBD2 (5 bases). The germline V and J ends were trimmed by 3 bases and 3 bases, with 18 bases remaining between them. The V gene's germline CDR1 is DFQATT and CDR2 SNEGSKA (reference sequence). The CDR3 contains 15 residues. This chain's CDR3 is CSASAVGGSLYEQYF. CDR3 DNA: TGCAGTGCTAGTGCGGTCGGCGGGTCACTCTACGAGCAGTACTTC.

This clone was picked up one time. The rearrangement uses TRBV3-1 (or the pseudogene TRBV3-2) and TRBJ1-2; 8 nucleotides match TRBD1. The CDR3 length is 15 residues. Germline CDR1 reads LGHDT; CDR2 reads YNNKEL (reference sequence). V lost 4 bases and J lost 4; bases outside the gene matches: 8. This CDR3 is CASSLQGAQGYGYTF. CDR3 nucleotides: TGTGCCAGCAGCCTGCAGGGGGCGCAGGGCTATGGCTACACCTTC.

V is TRBV6-2 or TRBV6-3 and J is TRBJ1-2; TRBD1 might be the D (6 bases). The CDR3 contains 16 residues. Germline V gene lookup returns CDR1 MNHEY and CDR2 SVGEGT. V was cut by 0 bases and J by 6 bases, with 17 bases left in between. The CDR3 loop is CASSYSSGALSDGYTF. The CDR3, as DNA: TGTGCCAGCAGTTACTCGTCAGGGGCGCTTAGCGATGGCTACACCTTC.

This clone showed up just a few times. The DNA is left out, because the CDR3 cannot be placed on it with certainty; the CDR3 is given as TCRdb lists it. This chain joins TRBV18 and TRBJ2-6. Germline V lookup: CDR1 KGHSH, CDR2 LQKENI. The CDR3 region is 16 residues in length, termini included. The CDR3 sequence is CASSSAFGNGANVLTF.

V and J are TRBV6-4 and TRBJ1-3; possible D gene TRBD1, 6 bases. CDR3 size: 14 residues. Germline V lookup: CDR1 MRHNA, CDR2 SNTAGT. Trimming pared 9 bases from V and 0 bases from J, leaving 12 bases between. CDR3 DNA sequence: TGTGCCAGGGAGGGGGATTTCTCTGGAAACACCATATATTTT. This sequence encodes CAREGDFSGNTIYF.

This clone has more than one count but fewer than ten. The J gene is TRBJ1-2, the V gene TRBV11-2; D gene ambiguous. Germline assignment: CDR1 SGHAT and CDR2 FQNNGV. CDR3 length: 13 amino acids. V lost 5 bases and J lost 0, with 7 bases in between. Written as DNA, the CDR3 is TGTGCCAGCAGCCGGAGGGCTAACTATGGCTACACCTTC. This codes for CASSRRANYGYTF. Using reference TRBV11-2 and TRBJ1-2 for the parts outside the CDR3, the full variable domain is EAGVAQSPRYKIIEKRQSVAFWCNPISGHATLYWYQQILGQGPKLLIQFQNNGVVDDSQLPKDRFSAERLKGVDSTLKIQPAKLEDSAVYLCASSRRANYGYTFGSGTRLTVV.

The chain carries TRBV7-3 and TRBJ2-2, with D perhaps matching TRBD1 or TRBD2 (5 bases each). CDR1 is SGHTA, CDR2 FQGTGA, per germline. Trimming stripped 3 bases from V and 7 bases from J, with 9 bases between. The CDR3 has 13 amino acids. The CDR3 reads CASSFEGRGELFF. Written as DNA, the CDR3 is TGTGCCAGCAGCTTTGAGGGGCGCGGGGAGCTGTTTTTT.

This chain links TRBV19 with TRBJ2-7; D uncertain. CDR1 is LNHDA, CDR2 SQIVND, per germline (reference sequence). The CDR3 has 13 residues. Trimming cost V 4 bases and J 11 bases, with 18 bases left between them. In DNA form, the CDR3 reads TGTGCCAGTAGTACAAATGCGGAACCCTCGAAGTACTTC. As protein: CASSTNAEPSKYF. The full variable domain, with the rest looked up from reference TRBV19 and TRBJ2-7, is DGGITQSPKYLFRKEGQNVTLSCEQNLNHDAMYWYRQDPGQGLRLIYYSQIVNDFQKGDIAEGYSVSREKKESFPLTVTSAQKNPTAFYLCASSTNAEPSKYFGPGTRLTVT.

The chain employs TRBV7-9 and TRBJ1-1; 9 bases are shared with TRBD1. The CDR3 consists of 14 residues. Germline assignment: CDR1 SEHNR and CDR2 FQNEAQ (reference sequence). Losses at the gene ends were 5 bases for V and 2 bases for J; bases not matched to a gene: 3. CDR3 coding DNA: TGTGCCAGCAGCCGGACAGGGGTTAACACTGAAGCTTTCTTT. Its protein is CASSRTGVNTEAFF.